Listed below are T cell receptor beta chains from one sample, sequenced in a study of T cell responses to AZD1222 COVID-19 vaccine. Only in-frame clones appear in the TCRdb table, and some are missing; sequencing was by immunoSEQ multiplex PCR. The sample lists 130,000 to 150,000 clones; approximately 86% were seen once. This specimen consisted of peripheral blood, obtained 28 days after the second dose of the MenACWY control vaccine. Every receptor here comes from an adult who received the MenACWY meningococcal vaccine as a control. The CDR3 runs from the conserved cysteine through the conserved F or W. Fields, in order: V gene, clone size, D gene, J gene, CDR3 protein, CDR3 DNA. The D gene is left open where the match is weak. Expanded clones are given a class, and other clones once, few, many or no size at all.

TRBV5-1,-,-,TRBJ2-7,CASSLERFLYEQYF,TGCGCCAGCAGCTTGGAAAGGTTCCTCTACGAGCAGTACTTC
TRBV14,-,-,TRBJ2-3,CASSRGILTDTQYF,TGTGCCAGCAGCCGGGGGATTCTCACAGATACGCAGTATTTT
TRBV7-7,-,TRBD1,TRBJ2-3,CASSAGQGADDTQYF,TGTGCTAGCAGTGCCGGGCAGGGGGCGGACGATACGCAGTATTTT
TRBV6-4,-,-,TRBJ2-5,CASKMRHKETQYF,TGTGCCAGCAAAATGAGGCATAAAGAGACCCAGTACTTC
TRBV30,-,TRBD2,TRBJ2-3,CAWSPGTSAADTQYF,TGTGCCTGGAGTCCCGGGACTAGCGCTGCAGATACGCAGTATTTT
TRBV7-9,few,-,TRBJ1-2,CASSLGREDGYTF,TGTGCCAGCAGCTTAGGGAGGGAGGATGGCTACACCTTC
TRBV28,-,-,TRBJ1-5,CASSWRNQPQHF,TGTGCCAGCTCTTGGAGGAATCAGCCCCAGCATTTT
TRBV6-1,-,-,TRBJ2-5,CASSEARVEETQYF,TGTGCCAGCAGTGAAGCGCGGGTAGAAGAGACCCAGTACTTC
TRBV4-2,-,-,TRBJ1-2,CASSQGTGGLIF,TGTGCCAGCAGCCAAGGGACGGGGGGACTAATCTTC
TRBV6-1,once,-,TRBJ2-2,CASSDLGRNTGELFF,TGTGCCAGCAGTGATTTGGGCAGGAACACCGGGGAGCTGTTTTTT
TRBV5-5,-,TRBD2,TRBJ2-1,CASSLAGTTAYNEQFF,TGTGCCAGCAGCTTGGCTGGGACTACAGCCTACAATGAGCAGTTCTTC
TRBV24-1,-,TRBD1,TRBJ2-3,CATSDSRRDRRYTDTQYF,TGTGCCACCAGTGATTCCCGACGGGACAGGCGCTACACAGATACGCAGTATTTT